This T cell receptor beta chain was captured in a study of blood T cell repertoires in COVID-19. In the original processing: Estimated nucleated cell counts came from reference gene primer amplification. Assay used: immunoSEQ multiplex PCR; TCRdb lists only in-frame clones, some missing. V, J and clone size are those of that table, while D and trimming were read from the DNA. The table lists over 150,000 clones, approximately 90% of them singletons. The CDR3 loop spans 13 amino acids. Trimming stripped 4 bases from V and 3 bases from J, with 8 bases between. Germline V gives CDR1 LNHDA, CDR2 SQIVND (reference sequence).

The sample was peripheral blood. This chain links TRBV19 with TRBJ2-3; no reliable D call. The receptor comes from a man aged 18 to 35 who had recovered from COVID-19. CDR3 sequence (DNA): TGTGCCAGTAGTACCAGACTGACAGATACGCAGTATTTT. Amino acid sequence: CASSTRLTDTQYF.